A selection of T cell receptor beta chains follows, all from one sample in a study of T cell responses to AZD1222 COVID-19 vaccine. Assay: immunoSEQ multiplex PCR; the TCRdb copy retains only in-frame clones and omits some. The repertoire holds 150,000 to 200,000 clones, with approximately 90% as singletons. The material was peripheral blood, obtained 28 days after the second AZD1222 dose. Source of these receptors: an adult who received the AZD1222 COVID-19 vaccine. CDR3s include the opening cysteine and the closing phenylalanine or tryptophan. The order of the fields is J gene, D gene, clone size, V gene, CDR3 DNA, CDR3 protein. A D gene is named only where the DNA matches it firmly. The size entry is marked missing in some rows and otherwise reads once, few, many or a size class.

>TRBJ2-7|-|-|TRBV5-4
TGTGCCAGCAGTCCGAACGACGAGTCCTACGAGCAGTACTTC
CASSPNDESYEQYF
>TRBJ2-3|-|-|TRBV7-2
TGTGCCAGCAGCTTAGGCGCGGGACCCACAGATACGCAGTATTTT
CASSLGAGPTDTQYF
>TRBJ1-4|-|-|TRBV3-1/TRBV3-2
TGTGCCAGCAGCCTAGGGTTCGAGGAAAAACTGTTTTTT
CASSLGFEEKLFF
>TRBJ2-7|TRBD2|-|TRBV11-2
TGTGCCAGCAGCCCCCCCTGGGGAGCGGGAGGGATGAACGAGCAGTACTTC
CASSPPWGAGGMNEQYF
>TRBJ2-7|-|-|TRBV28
TGTGCCAGCACCTTCGGGGGAACGGGCGAGCAGTACTTC
CASTFGGTGEQYF
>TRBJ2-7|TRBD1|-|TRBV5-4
TGTGCCAGCAGCTTCGGACAGGTCTACGAGCAGTACTTC
CASSFGQVYEQYF
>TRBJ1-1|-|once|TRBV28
TGTGCCAGCAGACGAGGGGCCGGGAACACTGAAGCTTTCTTT
CASRRGAGNTEAFF
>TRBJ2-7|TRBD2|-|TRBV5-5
TGTGCCAGCAGCTTACTAGCGATTTCCTACGAGCAGTACTTC
CASSLLAISYEQYF
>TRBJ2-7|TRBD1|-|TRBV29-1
TGCAGCGTTGAAGATGTGGACAGGGGAATTAGCGAGCAGTACTTC
CSVEDVDRGISEQYF
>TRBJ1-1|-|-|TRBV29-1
TGCAGCGCGAAGACAGGCACGGGGACTGAAGCTTTCTTT
CSAKTGTGTEAFF
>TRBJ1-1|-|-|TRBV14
TGTGCCAGCAGCCAAGATCGGAGGGGGGGCTTGGACACTGAAGCTTTCTTT
CASSQDRRGGLDTEAFF